The 12 T cell receptor beta chains in this list originate from one sample, sequenced in a study of blood T cell repertoires in COVID-19. TCRdb's table, derived via immunoSEQ multiplex PCR, lists solely in-frame clones and lacks some. The sample holds over 250,000 clones; roughly 86% are singletons and the top ten take less than 2%. The sample comprised PBMCs or T cells enriched from blood (not recorded which). The receptors come from a woman aged 60-75 years who had recovered from COVID-19.

V gene TRBV9 combines with J gene TRBJ1-4; D gene ambiguous. V lost 4 bases and J 8 bases, leaving 21 bases between the germline ends. CDR3 length: 16 residues. In germline, CDR1 is SGDLS, CDR2 YYNGEE. CDR3 loop: CASSPPGGGVREKLFF. The CDR3, as DNA: TGTGCCAGCAGCCCGCCTGGAGGTGGGGTTAGAGAAAAACTGTTTTTT.

V usage is TRBV5-1 and J usage is TRBJ2-7, with 7 bases matching TRBD2. Per the germline V gene, CDR1 is SGHRS and CDR2 is YFSETQ. This CDR3 is 15 amino acids long. Trimming cost V 4 bases and J 0 bases; bases outside gene matches: 7. The DNA of the CDR3 is TGCGCCAGCAGCCCAATGGGGAGGGGCTCCTACGAGCAGTACTTC. The encoded protein is CASSPMGRGSYEQYF.

This chain links TRBV5-1 with TRBJ1-2; 10 bases map to TRBD1. Germline loops: CDR1 SGHRS, CDR2 YFSETQ. J was trimmed by 4 bases and V by 5 bases; bases with no gene match: 8. This CDR3 comprises 15 residues. CDR3 sequence (DNA): TGCGCCAGCAGAACAGGACAGGGGGATGGCTATGGCTACACCTTC. Its protein product is CASRTGQGDGYGYTF.

The chain uses TRBV30 and TRBJ1-4; 10 bases fit TRBD1. This CDR3 comprises 18 residues. J lost 8 bases, V lost 1 base, and 16 bases had no gene match. The V gene's germline CDR1 is GTSNPN and CDR2 SVGIG (reference sequence). The chain's CDR3 is CAWSGRDRGWVGGEKLFF. CDR3 bases: TGTGCCTGGAGTGGCCGGGACAGGGGTTGGGTGGGGGGAGAAAAACTGTTTTTT.

The J gene is TRBJ1-5, the V gene TRBV6-5, with a tentative D call TRBD1 (6 bases). V was clipped by 8 bases and J by 7 bases, with 18 bases between them. Germline V gene lookup returns CDR1 MNHEY and CDR2 SVGAGI. The CDR3 is 14 amino acids. The DNA of the CDR3 is TGTGCCAGCGGGAGGGCGGGACAAAGGCAGCCCCAGCATTTT. It encodes CASGRAGQRQPQHF.

This chain uses TRBV28 with TRBJ1-2; 12 bases line up with TRBD1. V lost 8 bases, J lost 3 bases, and 7 bases stayed unmatched. The germline gives CDR1 MDHEN, CDR2 SYDVKM. The CDR3 consists of 15 residues. This chain's CDR3 is CASRDRGLRDYGYTF. The CDR3 DNA reads TGTGCCAGCCGGGACAGGGGGCTTAGGGACTATGGCTACACCTTC.

The chain uses TRBV9 and TRBJ2-1, with 10 bases lining up with TRBD2. V shed 5 bases, J shed 4 bases, and the junction held 6 bases outside the gene matches. The CDR3 contains 15 residues. In germline, CDR1 is SGDLS, CDR2 YYNGEE. The DNA for the CDR3 is TGTGCCAGCAGTGGCGGACTAGCGGCTTACAATGAGCAGTTCTTC. This sequence encodes CASSGGLAAYNEQFF.

V gene TRBV30 combines with J gene TRBJ1-1; no clear D gene. V lost 0 bases, J lost 4 bases, and 6 bases lay in between. The CDR3 totals 12 residues. Germline V CDR1 and CDR2: GTSNPN, SVGIG (reference sequence). The CDR3 here is CAWSVRGTEAFF. CDR3 sequence (DNA): TGTGCCTGGAGTGTACGGGGCACTGAAGCTTTCTTT.

The rearrangement links TRBV18 to TRBJ1-1, with TRBD1 matching over 9 bases. The CDR3 is made up of 14 amino acids. V shed 8 bases, J shed 1 base, and the junction held 5 bases outside the gene matches. Germline V lookup: CDR1 KGHSH, CDR2 LQKENI. The DNA for the CDR3 is TGTGCCAGCGCCACGACAGGGGGGAACACTGAAGCTTTCTTT. It translates to CASATTGGNTEAFF.

The rearrangement joins TRBV11-2 to TRBJ1-6; unclear D gene. The germline gives CDR1 SGHAT, CDR2 FQNNGV. The CDR3 has 13 amino acids. The V and J ends lost 0 bases and 11 bases respectively, with 8 bases between them. The CDR3 reads CASSLDDITPLHF. The CDR3 DNA reads TGTGCCAGCAGCTTAGATGACATTACACCCCTCCACTTT.

This chain joins TRBV13 and TRBJ1-3; D gene ambiguous. The CDR3 spans 14 residues. The germline V and J ends were trimmed by 2 bases and 0 bases, with 5 bases remaining between them. Germline CDR1 is PRHDT and CDR2 is FYEKMQ (reference sequence). In nucleotides, the CDR3 is TGTGCCAGCAGCTTAACTGGCTCTGGAAACACCATATATTTT. This translates into CASSLTGSGNTIYF.

The chain uses TRBV5-1 and TRBJ2-5, with 7 bases that match TRBD1. From germline, CDR1 is SGHRS and CDR2 YFSETQ. The CDR3 spans 17 residues. V gave up 4 bases and J gave up 3 bases; unmatched junction bases: 15. The CDR3 nucleotides are TGCGCCAGCAGCGCCGTACCACCCGGTCAGGGGGAAGAGACCCAGTACTTC. Its translation is CASSAVPPGQGEETQYF.